The clone carrying this TCR beta chain was counted between two and nine times. The CDR3 contains 15 residues. Trimming stripped 7 bases from V and 4 bases from J, with 14 bases between. Germline CDR1 MRHNA, CDR2 SNTAGT. This specimen belongs to a study of cytomegalovirus exposure and HLA in healthy donors. PCR was performed using 60 Vbeta and 13 Jbeta primers. Using immunoSEQ multiplex PCR, the repertoire was profiled, and TCRdb retains in-frame clones only, with some absent. This table holds tens of thousands of clones, 70% to 85% found once. The chain carries TRBV6-4 and TRBJ1-6; D is possibly TRBD1 (6 bases). This clonotype originated in a man younger than 35 in good health and CMV-seronegative. Sequences were obtained from PBMCs. The CDR3 bases are TGTGCCAGCACTCCCGAAGGGGGATATAATTCACCCCTCCACTTT. This gives the protein CASTPEGGYNSPLHF.